This T cell receptor beta chain originates from a study of shared clonotypes between healthy human individuals. Using immunoSEQ multiplex PCR, the repertoire was profiled, and TCRdb retains in-frame clones only, with some absent. The data contain millions of clones, over 85% of them seen just once; the ten biggest clones take up roughly 0.13%. This CDR3 has 13 amino acids. Germline V gene sequence: CDR1 GTSNPN, CDR2 SVGIG (reference sequence). V was pared by 8 bases and J by 4 bases, with 17 bases between. This TCR came from a young man in good health. Source material: naive CD4+ T cells sorted from blood. Stated subset: CD45RA+ positively selected. The rearrangement joins TRBV30 to TRBJ2-5; D uncertain. The CDR3 nucleotides read TGTGCCACCTGGTTAGGTAACGGAGAGACCCAGTACTTC. Translation: CATWLGNGETQYF.